The rows below give T cell receptor beta chains drawn from one sample of a study of OX40 agonist ivuxolimab in advanced cancers. This table comes from immunoSEQ multiplex PCR, and its TCRdb copy is limited to in-frame clones, with some not included. The table shows 75,000 to 95,000 clones, with approximately 86% occurring only once. Here the sequenced sample was CD4+ or CD8+ T cells sorted from blood, taken in a trial of the OX40 agonist ivuxolimab. Receptors were obtained from an adult with an advanced solid tumor such as melanoma, head and neck, liver or kidney cancer. Each CDR3 is given with its conserved first and last residue. Fields, in order: D gene, clone size, V gene, J gene, CDR3 DNA, CDR3 protein. A D gene is named only where the DNA matches it firmly. Not all rows give a size; the values are once, few, many and, for expanded clones, a class.

.	.	TRBV7-9	TRBJ1-1	TGTGCCAGCAGTCGAATCCGGATCTCTGAAGCTTTCTTT	CASSRIRISEAFF
.	.	TRBV10-3	TRBJ1-4	TGTGCCATCAGTGAGGGTTCGACAACTAATGAAAAACTGTTTTTT	CAISEGSTTNEKLFF
.	.	TRBV27	TRBJ1-4	TGTGCCAGCGGCCACAGGGAGGCTGAAAAACTGTTTTTT	CASGHREAEKLFF
TRBD1	.	TRBV11-3	TRBJ2-3	TGTGCCAGCAGCTTTAGGGGAACCGGGACAGTCGGTACGCAGTATTTT	CASSFRGTGTVGTQYF
.	once	TRBV5-1	TRBJ2-1	TGCGCCAGCAGCTTCTCCGGGTCATATGGCGATGAGCAGTTCTTC	CASSFSGSYGDEQFF
.	.	TRBV28	TRBJ1-2	TGTGCCAGCACCACCTTGACAGCAGCTAACTATGGCTACACCTTC	CASTTLTAANYGYTF
.	.	TRBV6-5	TRBJ2-1	TGTGCCAGCAGTCTACTTGACCGAAATGAGCAGTTCTTC	CASSLLDRNEQFF
.	.	TRBV29-1	TRBJ1-3	TGCAGCGTTAGGATCGCCGGGGGAGGCACCATATACTTT	CSVRIAGGGTIYF
TRBD2	.	TRBV15	TRBJ2-1	TGTGCCACCAGCAGCCAAGGGAGGGGTTTTAACAATGAGCAGTTCTTC	CATSSQGRGFNNEQFF
TRBD1	.	TRBV5-4	TRBJ1-3	TGTGCCAGCAGCCCTAGGGACAGCGGAAACACCATATATTTT	CASSPRDSGNTIYF
.	.	TRBV27	TRBJ2-5	TGTGCCAGCAGTTCCCGGGGGCTCTGGGCCTGGGAGACCCAGTACTTC	CASSSRGLWAWETQYF
.	.	TRBV9	TRBJ1-4	TGTGCCAGCAGCGCCCCGGGAGCAACTAATGAAAAACTGTTTTTT	CASSAPGATNEKLFF
TRBD2	.	TRBV10-1	TRBJ2-3	TGCGCCTCTCAGCGGGGGGACACAGATACGCAGTATTTT	CASQRGDTDTQYF
TRBD1	.	TRBV25-1	TRBJ2-5	TGTGCCAGCAGCCTTTGGACAGGCCTCCAAGAGACCCAGTACTTC	CASSLWTGLQETQYF
.	.	TRBV7-2	TRBJ2-5	TGTGCCAGCAGCCCAAGGGCTTCTGGGACCCAGTACTTC	CASSPRASGTQYF
TRBD1	.	TRBV19	TRBJ2-7	TGTGCCAGTAGTCCCCGACAGGGTAGTAGAGTGGGCGAGCAGTACTTC	CASSPRQGSRVGEQYF
TRBD1	few	TRBV6-5	TRBJ1-5	TGTGCCAGCACCAGGGGGCTTGAGCAGCCCCAGCATTTT	CASTRGLEQPQHF
TRBD1	.	TRBV19	TRBJ2-5	TGTGCCAGTAGTATATTGGGGACAGGACTACAAGAGACCCAGTACTTC	CASSILGTGLQETQYF
.	.	TRBV29-1	TRBJ1-2	TGCAGCGTTGAAGGCGGAGGGGGATTCTATGGCTACACCTTC	CSVEGGGGFYGYTF
.	.	TRBV5-4	TRBJ2-6	TGTGCCAGCAGCTTGGGTTGGTCTGGGGCCAACGTCCTGACTTTC	CASSLGWSGANVLTF
.	few	TRBV4-2	TRBJ2-2	TGTGCCAGCAGCCAACAAGTCGGGGGAGAAGGCGGGGAGCTGTTTTTT	CASSQQVGGEGGELFF
TRBD1	once	TRBV5-1	TRBJ2-3	TGCGCCAGCAGCCAGTGGACAGGGAGAACAGATACGCAGTATTTT	CASSQWTGRTDTQYF
.	.	TRBV7-9	TRBJ1-6	TGTGCCAGCAGCTTATGGGGGGGTGGATCACCCCTCCACTTT	CASSLWGGGSPLHF
TRBD1	.	TRBV6-5	TRBJ2-3	TGTGCCAGCAGTTACGGTACAGGGGAAACAGATACGCAGTATTTT	CASSYGTGETDTQYF
.	.	TRBV2	TRBJ2-3	TGTGCCAGCAGTGAGGACTCCACGCAGTATTTT	CASSEDSTQYF
TRBD1	.	TRBV2	TRBJ1-2	TGTGCCAGCAGAGCGAGGGAGGGGACAGCCGTTAATTTCTATGGCTACACCTTC	CASRAREGTAVNFYGYTF
.	few	TRBV2	TRBJ1-1	TGTGCCAGCAGGTCAGGGGCCACTGAAGCTTTCTTT	CASRSGATEAFF
TRBD2	.	TRBV6-5	TRBJ2-3	TGTGCCAGCACGACTAGCGGAGATACGCAGTATTTT	CASTTSGDTQYF
TRBD2	.	TRBV27	TRBJ2-1	TGTGCCAGCAGTTCCCCGGGGGGAACCTACAATGAGCAGTTCTTC	CASSSPGGTYNEQFF
.	.	TRBV27	TRBJ1-2	TGTGCCAGCAGTGGACCTGAGTTTTATGGCTACACCTTC	CASSGPEFYGYTF
.	.	TRBV6-6	TRBJ1-4	TGTGCCAGCAGCCAGGTGGGGCCCTCCAATAATGGAAAACTGTTTTTT	CASSQVGPSNNGKLFF
.	.	TRBV19	TRBJ2-1	TGTGCCAGTAGTATAGACCCGAATGAGCAGTTCTTC	CASSIDPNEQFF